The rows below give T cell receptor beta chains drawn from one sample of a study of identifying expanded T cells in peripheral blood. Clones were sequenced by immunoSEQ multiplex PCR, and TCRdb holds only the in-frame ones, with some missing. Of approximately 94,000 clones detected, around 90% appear once; the ten largest clones hold 5% to 6.5%. The sequenced sample was blood. The receptor set was obtained from a person between 18 and 70 years old in good health. Both conserved end residues are part of each CDR3. Fields, in order: J gene, clone size, D gene, CDR3 length, V gene, CDR3 DNA, CDR3 protein. A D gene is named only where the DNA matches it firmly. Clone size is shown for a subset of rows, as once, few, many or a class of expanded clone.

>TRBJ2-7|-|-|15|TRBV18
TGTGCCAGCTCACCACAAGGCCGGGACCCCTACGAGCAGTACTTC
CASSPQGRDPYEQYF
>TRBJ2-3|-|TRBD1|16|TRBV18
TGTGCCAGCTCACCCCGGACAGGGGCCTCTTCAGATACGCAGTATTTT
CASSPRTGASSDTQYF
>TRBJ2-5|once|-|15|TRBV11-2
TGTGCCAGCAGCCCTAGGGATGGGGGGCAAGAGACCCAGTACTTC
CASSPRDGGQETQYF
>TRBJ1-2|few|-|14|TRBV11-2
TGTGCCAGCAGCTTAGCTCCCGGGTCCTATGGCTACACCTTC
CASSLAPGSYGYTF
>TRBJ2-5|-|-|15|TRBV11-3
TGTGCCAGCAGCTCAGCCGGGACGGATAAAGAGACCCAGTACTTC
CASSSAGTDKETQYF
>TRBJ1-1|-|-|10|TRBV20-1
TGCAGGGCCGGTGGAACTGAAGCTTTCTTT
CRAGGTEAFF
>TRBJ2-6|-|-|15|TRBV10-3
TGTGCCATCGGGAGCGGCGCTGGCTATTTCAACGTCCTGACTTTC
CAIGSGAGYFNVLTF
>TRBJ2-1|once|TRBD2|16|TRBV7-3
TGTGCCAGCAGCTTAACGGGACTAGCGGGAGCACATGAGCAGTTCTTC
CASSLTGLAGAHEQFF
>TRBJ2-2|-|-|11|TRBV5-1
TGCGCCAGCAGCTTGGACGGGGACCTGTTTTTT
CASSLDGDLFF
>TRBJ1-5|-|TRBD1|15|TRBV7-2
TGTGCCAGCAGCTTAGGAGGGGGCATGAGTCAGCCCCAGCATTTT
CASSLGGGMSQPQHF
>TRBJ2-3|-|-|12|TRBV10-2
TGCGCCAGCAGTGAAGCCATAGATACGCAGTATTTT
CASSEAIDTQYF
>TRBJ2-2|-|TRBD2|17|TRBV27
TGTGCCAGCACTCGACTAGCGGGAGTAGTTTGGACCGGGGAGCTGTTTTTT
CASTRLAGVVWTGELFF
>TRBJ1-4|-|-|17|TRBV4-1
TGCGCCAGCAGCCATTCCACCCTTCAGAAGCCCCGTGAAAAACTGTTTTTT
CASSHSTLQKPREKLFF
>TRBJ1-5|-|-|14|TRBV6-5
TGTGCCAGCAGCCCCCGGGACAGCAATCAGCCCCAGCATTTT
CASSPRDSNQPQHF
>TRBJ2-2|-|TRBD1|15|TRBV6-5
TGTGCCAGCACCCGGACAGGAGGGAACACCGGGGAGCTGTTTTTT
CASTRTGGNTGELFF
>TRBJ1-2|-|TRBD1|13|TRBV5-8
TGTGCCAGCAGCTTGGGGACAGGGTATGGCTACACCTTC
CASSLGTGYGYTF
>TRBJ1-3|-|TRBD1|16|TRBV18
TGTGCCAGCTCACCGCCGGGACAGCTGTCTGGAAACACCATATATTTT
CASSPPGQLSGNTIYF
>TRBJ1-4|-|-|14|TRBV30
TGTGCCTGGAGCCCCCGGACAGAGAGAGAAAAACTGTTTTTT
CAWSPRTEREKLFF
>TRBJ1-4|-|-|14|TRBV7-6
TGTGCCAGCGGCCAAGGGACGGTTGTTGAAAAACTGTTTTTT
CASGQGTVVEKLFF
>TRBJ1-1|-|TRBD1|15|TRBV2
TGTGCCAGCAGAGACAGGGGGCGTTTGAACACTGAAGCTTTCTTT
CASRDRGRLNTEAFF
>TRBJ1-2|-|-|11|TRBV6-1
TGTGCCAGCAGTGAAGGGGTCGACTACACCTTC
CASSEGVDYTF
>TRBJ1-2|-|-|14|TRBV4-3
TGCGCCAGCAGCACTCAGGGATCTAACTATGGCTACACCTTC
CASSTQGSNYGYTF
>TRBJ1-2|-|-|15|TRBV19
TGTGCCAGTACTCTCCCAGGGGTCGGTAACTATGGCTACACCTTC
CASTLPGVGNYGYTF
>TRBJ2-1|-|TRBD2|13|TRBV5-1
TGCGCCAGCAGCCCTGGGACTAGGAATGAGCAGTTCTTC
CASSPGTRNEQFF
>TRBJ1-3|-|-|15|TRBV7-9
TGTGCCAGCAGCCTATCCCCAGTTTCTGGAAACACCATATATTTT
CASSLSPVSGNTIYF
>TRBJ2-7|-|TRBD2|14|TRBV29-1
TGCAGCGTTGCTTCGGTAGCGGGGTACTACGAGCAGTACTTC
CSVASVAGYYEQYF
>TRBJ1-5|-|-|14|TRBV6-1
TGTGCCATAGAACCGGGGCCGAGCAATCAGCCCCAGCATTTT
CAIEPGPSNQPQHF